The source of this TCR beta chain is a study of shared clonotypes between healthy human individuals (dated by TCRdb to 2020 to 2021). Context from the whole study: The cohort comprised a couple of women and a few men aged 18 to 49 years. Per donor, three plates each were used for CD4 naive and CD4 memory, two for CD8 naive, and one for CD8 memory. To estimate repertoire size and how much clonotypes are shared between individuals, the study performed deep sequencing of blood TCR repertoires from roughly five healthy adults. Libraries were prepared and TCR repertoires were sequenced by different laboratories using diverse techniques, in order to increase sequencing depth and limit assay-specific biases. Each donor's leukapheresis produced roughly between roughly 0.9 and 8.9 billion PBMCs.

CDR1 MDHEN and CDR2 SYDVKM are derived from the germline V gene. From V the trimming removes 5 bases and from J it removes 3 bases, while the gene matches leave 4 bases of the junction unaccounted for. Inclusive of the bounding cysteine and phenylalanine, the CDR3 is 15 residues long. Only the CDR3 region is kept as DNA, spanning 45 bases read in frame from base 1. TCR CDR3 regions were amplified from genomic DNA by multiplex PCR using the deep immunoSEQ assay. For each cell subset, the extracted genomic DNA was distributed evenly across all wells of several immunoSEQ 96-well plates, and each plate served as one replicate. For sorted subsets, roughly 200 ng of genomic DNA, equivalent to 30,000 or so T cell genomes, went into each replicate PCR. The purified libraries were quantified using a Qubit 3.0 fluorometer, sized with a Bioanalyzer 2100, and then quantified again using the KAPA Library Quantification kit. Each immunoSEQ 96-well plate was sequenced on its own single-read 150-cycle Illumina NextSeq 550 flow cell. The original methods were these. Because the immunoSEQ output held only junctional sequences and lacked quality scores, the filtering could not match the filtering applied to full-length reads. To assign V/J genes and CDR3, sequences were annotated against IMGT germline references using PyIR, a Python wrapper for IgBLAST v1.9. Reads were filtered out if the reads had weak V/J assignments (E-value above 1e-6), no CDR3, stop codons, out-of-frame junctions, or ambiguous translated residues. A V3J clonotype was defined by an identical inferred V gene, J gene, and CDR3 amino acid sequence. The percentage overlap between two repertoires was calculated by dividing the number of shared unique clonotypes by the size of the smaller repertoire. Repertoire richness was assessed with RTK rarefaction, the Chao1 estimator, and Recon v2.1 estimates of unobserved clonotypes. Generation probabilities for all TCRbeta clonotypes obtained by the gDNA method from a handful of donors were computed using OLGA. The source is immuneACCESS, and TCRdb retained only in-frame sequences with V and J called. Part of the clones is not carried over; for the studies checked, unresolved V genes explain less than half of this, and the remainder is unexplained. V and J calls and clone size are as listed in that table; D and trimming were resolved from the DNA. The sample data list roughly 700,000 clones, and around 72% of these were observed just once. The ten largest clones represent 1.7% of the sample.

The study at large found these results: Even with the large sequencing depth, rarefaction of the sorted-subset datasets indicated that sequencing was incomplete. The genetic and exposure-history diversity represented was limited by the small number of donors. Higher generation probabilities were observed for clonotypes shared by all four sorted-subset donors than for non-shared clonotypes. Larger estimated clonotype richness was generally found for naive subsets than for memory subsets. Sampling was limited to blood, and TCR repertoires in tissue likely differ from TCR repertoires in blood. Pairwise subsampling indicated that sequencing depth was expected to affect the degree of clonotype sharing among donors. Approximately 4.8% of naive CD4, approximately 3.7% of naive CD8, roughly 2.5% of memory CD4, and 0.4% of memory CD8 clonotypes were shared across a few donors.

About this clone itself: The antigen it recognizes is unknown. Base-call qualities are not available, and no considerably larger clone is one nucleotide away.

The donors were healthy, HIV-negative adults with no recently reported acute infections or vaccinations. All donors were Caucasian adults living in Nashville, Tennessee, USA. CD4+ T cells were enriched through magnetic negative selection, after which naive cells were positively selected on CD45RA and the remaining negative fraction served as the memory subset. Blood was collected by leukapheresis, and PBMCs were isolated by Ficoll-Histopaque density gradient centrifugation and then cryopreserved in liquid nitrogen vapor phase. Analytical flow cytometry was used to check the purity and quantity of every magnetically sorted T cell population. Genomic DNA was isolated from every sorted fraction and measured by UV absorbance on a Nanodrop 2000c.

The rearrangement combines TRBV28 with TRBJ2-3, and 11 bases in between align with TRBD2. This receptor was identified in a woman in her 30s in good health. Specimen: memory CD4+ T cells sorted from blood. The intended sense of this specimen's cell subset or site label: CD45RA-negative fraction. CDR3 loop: CASSVAGGSTDTQYF. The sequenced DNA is TGTGCCAGCAGTGTAGCGGGAGGGTCAACAGATACGCAGTATTTT.